This note documents a single T cell receptor (beta chain) sequence. Its recognized antigen is unknown. No much larger clone is present one base from it, and per-base qualities are unavailable. These data belong to a study of blood T cell repertoires in COVID-19 (dated by TCRdb to the early 2020s). Concerning the study at large: Recovered participants in ImmuneRACE Cohort 3 were defined as having two consecutive negative NP/OP PCR tests, clearance from a healthcare professional, or resolution of symptoms. Samples from collaborators originated in the United States, Italy and Spain and spanned both the acute and convalescent phases of COVID-19. The prospective study material was composed of cDNA or gDNA derived from T cells, B-cell-depleted T cells, or PBMCs. Deeply sampled blood TCRbeta repertoires from subjects exposed to, actively infected with, or recovered from COVID-19 were included in the dataset. The repertoires were released in a freely available public database meant as a resource for research on the immune response to SARS-CoV-2. The samples were drawn from two sources: the first 160 participants of the ongoing ImmuneRACE study, and over 1,000 subjects contributed by 6 global collaborators. The sample metadata nearly always contained a de-identified subject ID, COVID-19 status, age in years and sex. HLA class I and class II types, where available, came from metadata supplied by the sample provider rather than from assay-based typing.

CDR3 length: 15 amino acids, cysteine to phenylalanine. The retained sequence is limited to the CDR3, 45 bases, with the frame set at the first base. The germline V gene sets CDR1 to SGHTA and CDR2 to FQGNSA. V is cut back by 5 bases and J by 4 bases, with 4 bases in the junction unmatched. Participants in the prospective study were enrolled through a virtual design, were aged about 18 to 100 years, and lived in 20 to 30 United States geographic areas. In the prospective study, cohorts were assigned on the basis of participant-reported clinical history obtained from a screening survey and a study questionnaire. Mobile phlebotomists in the prospective study collected whole blood, serum and a nasopharyngeal or oropharyngeal swab from every participant. Participants in the prospective study had the option to provide additional blood draws and questionnaires over an approximately 2-month period. Prospective study blood samples were shipped either frozen or at room temperature before DNA extraction.

The immunoSEQ Assay, a bias-controlled multiplex PCR, was used to amplify TCRbeta CDR3 regions from genomic DNA. The authors' pipeline ran thus. The number of nucleated cells in each sample was estimated from the amplification of reference gene primers within the assay. To quantify the absolute abundance of each unique TCRbeta CDR3 rearrangement, sequence reads were collapsed and filtered. For each sample, productive Simpson clonality was calculated by taking the square root of Simpson's diversity index across productive rearrangements. The source is immuneACCESS, and TCRdb retained only in-frame sequences with V and J called. Part of the clones is not carried over; for the studies checked, unresolved V genes explain less than half of this, and the remainder is unexplained. V and J calls and clone size are those listed in that table; D and trimming were worked out from the DNA. Present in this sample are around 290,000 clones, roughly 91% of which were seen just once. 2% to 2.5% of the sample belongs to the ten largest clones.

General study outcomes and caveats: The quantity of clinical and demographic metadata differed by source and by participant and was supplied without curation.

The origin of this receptor is a woman aged 60-75 years in a cohort exposed to, infected with or recovered from COVID-19 (not recorded which). Material for sequencing was PBMCs or T cells enriched from blood (not recorded which). This receptor chain uses TRBV7-2 and TRBJ2-1, with 11 bases aligning to TRBD2. The nucleotide sequence is given as TGTGCCAGCAGCGCCCGACTAGCGGGATACAATGAGCAGTTCTTC. It encodes CASSARLAGYNEQFF.